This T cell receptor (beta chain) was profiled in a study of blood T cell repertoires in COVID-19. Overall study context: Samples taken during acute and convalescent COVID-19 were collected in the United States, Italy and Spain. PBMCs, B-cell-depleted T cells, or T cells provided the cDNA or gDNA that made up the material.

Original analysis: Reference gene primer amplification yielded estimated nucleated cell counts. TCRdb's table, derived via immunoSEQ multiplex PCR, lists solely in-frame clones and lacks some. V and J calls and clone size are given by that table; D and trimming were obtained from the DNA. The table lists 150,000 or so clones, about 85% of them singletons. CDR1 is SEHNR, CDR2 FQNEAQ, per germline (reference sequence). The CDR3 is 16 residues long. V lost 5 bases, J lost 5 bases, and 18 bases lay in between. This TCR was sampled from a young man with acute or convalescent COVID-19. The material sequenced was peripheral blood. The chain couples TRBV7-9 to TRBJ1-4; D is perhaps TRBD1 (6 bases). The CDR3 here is CASSDPSTGRNEKLFF. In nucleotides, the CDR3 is TGTGCCAGCAGCGACCCCTCGACAGGAAGGAATGAAAAACTGTTTTTT.